This TCR beta chain was sequenced during a study of identical twins. CDR3 length: 15 amino acids. Germline V CDR1 and CDR2: LGHDT, YNNKEL (reference sequence). V trimming: 5 bases; J trimming: 2 bases; junction bases outside the gene matches: 7. This clonotype was detected only once. TCRdb processed the 5' RACE reads anew with MiXCR; each CDR3 protein has one entry. Of 500,000 to 550,000 distinct CDR3 sequences detected, approximately 20% appear once; the ten largest clones hold 0.48%. In addition, the sample was reused for a study of yellow fever vaccine responses in identical twins.

The source is a woman between 18 and 29 years old in good health. The chain carries TRBV3-1 and TRBJ2-3; 7 nucleotides match TRBD2. The sample was CD4+ T cells sorted from blood. The CDR3 loop is CASSSSSGNTDTQYF. DNA of the CDR3: TGTGCCAGCAGCTCATCTAGCGGAAACACAGATACGCAGTATTTT.